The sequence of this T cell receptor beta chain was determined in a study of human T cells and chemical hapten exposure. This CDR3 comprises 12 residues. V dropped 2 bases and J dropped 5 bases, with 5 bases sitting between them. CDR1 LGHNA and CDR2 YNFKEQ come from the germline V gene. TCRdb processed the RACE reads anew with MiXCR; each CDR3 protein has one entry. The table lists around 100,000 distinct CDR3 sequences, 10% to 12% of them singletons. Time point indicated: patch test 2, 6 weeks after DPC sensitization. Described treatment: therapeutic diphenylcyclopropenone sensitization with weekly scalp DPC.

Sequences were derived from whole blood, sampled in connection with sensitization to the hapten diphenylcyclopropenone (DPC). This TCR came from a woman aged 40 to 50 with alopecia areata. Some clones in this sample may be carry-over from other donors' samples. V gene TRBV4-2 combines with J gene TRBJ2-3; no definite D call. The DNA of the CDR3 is TGTGCCAGCAGCCAATCCGAAGATACGCAGTATTTT. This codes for CASSQSEDTQYF.